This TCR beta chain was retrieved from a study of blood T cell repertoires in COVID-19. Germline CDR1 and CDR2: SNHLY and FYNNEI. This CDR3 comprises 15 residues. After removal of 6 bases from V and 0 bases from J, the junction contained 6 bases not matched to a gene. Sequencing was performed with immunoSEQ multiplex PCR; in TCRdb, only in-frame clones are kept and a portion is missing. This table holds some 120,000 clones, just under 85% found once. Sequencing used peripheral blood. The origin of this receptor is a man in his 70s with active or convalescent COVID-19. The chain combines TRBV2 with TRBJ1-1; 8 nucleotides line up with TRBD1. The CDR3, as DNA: TGTGCCAGCAGGACCCGACAGGGGATGAACACTGAAGCTTTCTTT. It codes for CASRTRQGMNTEAFF.